The rows below give T cell receptor beta chains drawn from one sample of a study of T cell changes during pregnancy in multiple sclerosis. Using immunoSEQ multiplex PCR, the repertoire was profiled, and TCRdb retains in-frame clones only, with some absent. The sample lists more than 45,000 clones, 94% seen once, with 0.55% to 0.75% in the top ten. Sequenced here: CD4+ T cells from peripheral blood mononuclear cells, sampled in the second trimester of pregnancy. The receptors were sampled from a female donor with multiple sclerosis, enrolled in a pregnancy study. The CDR3 runs from the conserved cysteine through the conserved F or W. A D gene is named only where the DNA matches it firmly. Size is stated for part of the rows, as once, few or many counts, or as a class when the clone is expanded.

j_call	v_call	clone_size	d_call	cdr3_aa	cdr3_nt
TRBJ2-7	TRBV7-6	.	TRBD1	CASSWRSVQGSYEQYF	TGTGCCAGCAGCTGGCGGTCCGTACAGGGGTCTTACGAGCAGTACTTC
TRBJ1-2	TRBV5-5	.	.	CASLKDPEGYGYTF	TGTGCCAGCCTGAAGGATCCAGAGGGATATGGCTACACCTTC
TRBJ2-2	TRBV9	.	TRBD1	CASSVGGTGLDGELFF	TGTGCCAGCAGCGTAGGGGGGACAGGGCTGGACGGGGAGCTGTTTTTT
TRBJ2-5	TRBV5-6	.	.	CASSQVAVETQYF	TGTGCCAGCAGCCAGGTAGCGGTTGAGACCCAGTACTTC
TRBJ2-5	TRBV5-4	.	TRBD2	CASSLRTSGQETQYF	TGTGCCAGCAGCTTGAGGACTAGCGGGCAAGAGACCCAGTACTTC
TRBJ1-1	TRBV11-2	.	.	CASTDRVGANTEAFF	TGTGCCAGCACCGATCGTGTGGGGGCTAACACTGAAGCTTTCTTT
TRBJ1-2	TRBV19	.	TRBD1	CATTGVGTGVSSFRDYGYTF	TGTGCCACCACGGGGGTTGGGACAGGGGTTTCCTCTTTTCGTGACTATGGCTACACCTTC
TRBJ2-2	TRBV2	few	TRBD1	CASNGQGRNTGELFF	TGTGCCAGCAATGGACAGGGCAGAAACACCGGGGAGCTGTTTTTT
TRBJ1-1	TRBV15	few	.	CASSSPGGALSEAFF	TGTGCCAGCAGCAGTCCGGGGGGGGCCCTCTCTGAAGCTTTCTTT
TRBJ2-1	TRBV6-6	.	.	CASETGPNEQFF	TGTGCCAGCGAAACAGGGCCCAATGAGCAGTTCTTC
TRBJ2-4	TRBV4-2	.	.	CASSQDRVAKNIQYF	TGTGCCAGCAGCCAAGACAGGGTGGCCAAAAACATTCAGTACTTC
TRBJ2-7	TRBV30	.	.	CAWSVDRQREQYF	TGTGCCTGGAGTGTAGATCGACAGCGCGAGCAGTACTTC
TRBJ1-2	TRBV19	.	TRBD1	CASSVLSTGRGYTF	TGTGCCAGTAGTGTCCTCTCGACAGGGAGGGGCTACACCTTC
TRBJ1-1	TRBV29-1	.	TRBD1	CNTGWRGLTEAFF	TGCAACACAGGGTGGAGGGGGCTCACTGAAGCTTTCTTT
TRBJ2-3	TRBV2	.	TRBD2	CASSEIGLAGTSTDTQYF	TGTGCCAGCAGTGAAATCGGGCTAGCGGGGACTAGCACAGATACGCAGTATTTT
TRBJ1-1	TRBV4-3	.	.	CASSQRGRRTEAFF	TGCGCCAGCAGCCAAAGGGGTCGGCGGACTGAAGCTTTCTTT
TRBJ1-2	TRBV21-1	.	.	CASSFRPTGIYGYTF	TGTGCCAGCAGTTTTCGACCGACAGGGATCTATGGCTACACCTTC
TRBJ2-7	TRBV7-2	.	.	CASSLALDSNYEQYF	TGTGCCAGCAGCTTAGCGCTGGACAGTAACTACGAGCAGTACTTC
TRBJ1-1	TRBV9	few	TRBD1	CASSRSTGGEEAFF	TGTGCCAGCAGCCGAAGTACAGGGGGCGAGGAAGCTTTCTTT
TRBJ1-1	TRBV7-3	.	.	CASSLMAGEGTEAFF	TGTGCCAGCAGCCTGATGGCGGGGGAAGGCACTGAAGCTTTCTTT
TRBJ1-1	TRBV7-2	.	.	CASSPRARLDTEAFF	TGTGCCAGCAGCCCTCGCGCCCGACTGGACACTGAAGCTTTCTTT
TRBJ2-3	TRBV9	.	.	CASSVGSGGRDTQYF	TGTGCCAGCAGCGTAGGTAGCGGTGGGCGGGATACGCAGTATTTT
TRBJ2-7	TRBV2	.	TRBD1	CASRGQGAGEQYF	TGTGCCAGCAGGGGACAGGGGGCGGGGGAGCAGTACTTC
TRBJ1-3	TRBV7-3	.	.	CASSLTREIGNTIYF	TGTGCCAGCAGCTTAACGCGGGAGATTGGAAACACCATATATTTT
TRBJ2-7	TRBV11-2	.	.	CASSLRRQGQPYEQYF	TGTGCCAGCAGCTTAAGGAGGCAAGGGCAGCCCTACGAGCAGTACTTC
TRBJ2-7	TRBV5-4	.	.	CASSLFRDEQYF	TGTGCCAGCAGCTTGTTCCGGGACGAGCAGTACTTC
TRBJ2-7	TRBV7-9	once	.	CASSPGQVGEQYF	TGTGCCAGCAGCCCCGGCCAGGTCGGCGAGCAGTACTTC
TRBJ2-3	TRBV12-5	.	TRBD2	CASGSLRGGDTQYF	TGTGCTAGTGGTTCTCTCCGGGGGGGGGATACGCAGTATTTT
TRBJ2-7	TRBV18	once	TRBD2	CASSPDRGGSFEQYF	TGTGCCAGCTCACCGGATCGGGGGGGAAGTTTCGAGCAGTACTTC
TRBJ2-1	TRBV2	.	TRBD2	CASSEGRGGYNEQFF	TGTGCCAGCAGTGAAGGGCGGGGGGGGTACAATGAGCAGTTCTTC
TRBJ1-5	TRBV30	.	.	CAWSVDRLNQPQHF	TGTGCCTGGAGTGTAGACAGGCTTAATCAGCCCCAGCATTTT
TRBJ2-7	TRBV10-3	.	TRBD2	CAISEGPGEGSYEQYF	TGTGCCATCAGTGAGGGTCCGGGGGAGGGCTCCTACGAGCAGTACTTC
TRBJ2-7	TRBV27	.	.	CASRLTGSSSYEQYF	TGTGCCAGCAGGCTAACAGGCTCGAGCTCCTACGAGCAGTACTTC
TRBJ2-5	TRBV2	.	.	CASSQRGWETQYF	TGTGCCAGCAGCCAAAGGGGGTGGGAGACCCAGTACTTC
TRBJ1-2	TRBV7-2	.	TRBD1	CASSLNQGALSYGYTF	TGTGCCAGCAGCTTAAACCAGGGGGCCCTCTCCTATGGCTACACCTTC
TRBJ1-1	TRBV21-1	.	.	CASSTPLVWGDPNTEAFF	TGTGCCAGCAGCACTCCCTTGGTATGGGGGGACCCTAACACTGAAGCTTTCTTT
TRBJ1-5	TRBV7-2	.	TRBD1	CASSRSTGGGQPQHF	TGTGCCAGCAGCCGTTCGACAGGGGGGGGTCAGCCCCAGCATTTT
TRBJ1-6	TRBV10-3	.	.	CAIRVDAGSPLHF	TGTGCCATCCGGGTGGACGCGGGCTCACCCCTCCACTTT
TRBJ2-1	TRBV25-1	.	.	CASSDLRLGNEQFF	TGTGCCAGCAGTGATTTACGACTAGGCAATGAGCAGTTCTTC
TRBJ2-5	TRBV9	.	.	CASSLGAGGLETQYF	TGTGCCAGCAGCTTAGGGGCAGGGGGGTTGGAGACCCAGTACTTC
TRBJ2-7	TRBV5-4	.	TRBD2	CASSLIGLAGGSYEQYF	TGTGCCAGCAGCTTGATCGGACTAGCGGGGGGCTCCTACGAGCAGTACTTC
TRBJ2-7	TRBV28	.	.	CASRGGANPAYEQYF	TGTGCCAGCAGGGGCGGGGCAAACCCGGCCTACGAGCAGTACTTC
TRBJ1-1	TRBV18	once	TRBD1	CASSATGGGMVNTEAFF	TGTGCCAGCTCAGCTACAGGGGGCGGGATGGTGAACACTGAAGCTTTCTTT
TRBJ2-2	TRBV5-6	.	TRBD1	CASSRRDSHTGELFF	TGTGCCAGCAGCCGCCGGGACAGTCACACCGGGGAGCTGTTTTTT
TRBJ2-4	TRBV12-5	.	TRBD1	CASGLAGQGAGNIQYF	TGTGCTAGTGGTTTGGCGGGACAGGGGGCAGGAAACATTCAGTACTTC
TRBJ2-1	TRBV4-3	.	.	CASSQDTRLAVFF	TGCGCCAGCAGCCAAGATACCCGGCTAGCCGTGTTCTTC
TRBJ2-5	TRBV7-3	.	.	CASSLSGKETQYF	TGTGCCAGCAGCTTATCAGGGAAAGAGACCCAGTACTTC
TRBJ2-7	TRBV7-2	.	.	CASSLTGDLTNEQYF	TGTGCCAGCAGCTTAACGGGGGATTTAACCAACGAGCAGTACTTC
TRBJ1-4	TRBV28	.	.	CASSLGGSSRGKLFF	TGTGCCAGCAGTTTAGGAGGGAGTAGTAGGGGAAAACTGTTTTTT
TRBJ2-3	TRBV7-3	.	TRBD2	CASSLIIQRGAFPPDTQYF	TGTGCCAGCAGCTTAATTATCCAGCGGGGGGCATTCCCCCCAGATACGCAGTATTTT
TRBJ2-5	TRBV7-2	.	TRBD2	CASSGGGAVETQYF	TGTGCCAGCAGTGGCGGGGGGGCCGTGGAGACCCAGTACTTC
TRBJ2-2	TRBV10-2	.	.	CASRSGVLDTGELFF	TGCGCCAGCAGATCAGGGGTCTTGGACACCGGGGAGCTGTTTTTT
TRBJ1-5	TRBV7-9	.	.	CASSLGQRGNQPQHF	TGTGCCAGCAGCTTAGGGCAGAGGGGCAATCAGCCCCAGCATTTT
TRBJ2-3	TRBV7-2	.	.	CASSFLTGLTDTQYF	TGTGCCAGCAGCTTTTTGACAGGCTTAACAGATACGCAGTATTTT
TRBJ2-5	TRBV6-1	once	.	CASGRTDVGETQYF	TGTGCCAGTGGGAGGACGGATGTCGGTGAGACCCAGTACTTC
TRBJ1-2	TRBV7-9	once	.	CASTLRATLEDYGYTF	TGTGCCAGCACCCTTAGGGCCACCCTGGAGGACTATGGCTACACCTTC
TRBJ1-1	TRBV30	.	TRBD1	CACDRGTEAFF	TGTGCCTGTGACAGGGGCACTGAAGCTTTCTTT
TRBJ2-7	TRBV19	.	TRBD1	CASSEPGQGGYEQYF	TGTGCCAGTAGCGAACCGGGACAGGGGGGGTACGAGCAGTACTTC
TRBJ1-1	TRBV6-5	few	TRBD1	CASSDRVEAFF	TGTGCCAGCAGTGACAGGGTGGAAGCTTTCTTT
TRBJ2-3	TRBV10-3	.	TRBD1	CATYRGTDTQYF	TGTGCCACTTACAGGGGAACAGATACGCAGTATTTT